The entry below describes one T cell receptor (beta chain). Its antigen is undetermined. This sample is part of a study of siplizumab effects on memory and regulatory T cells. This CDR3 contains 15 residues. Germline CDR1 and CDR2: KGHSH and LQKENI. V was shortened by 2 bases and J by 1 base, with 11 bases between the two germline ends. Findings and caveats of the study: Suppression by proliferating Tregs derived from siplizumab cultures was not verified. The study found that mappable alloreactive CD4+ clones averaged around 69% Treg-derived with siplizumab and more than 25% in controls.

Generated by immunoSEQ multiplex PCR, the TCRdb table keeps only in-frame clones and is missing some. Of roughly 120,000 clones in the sample, roughly 94% were seen once. V gene TRBV18 combines with J gene TRBJ2-5, with D unresolved. The TCR comes from a human donor in good health. The sequencing sample was made of non-Treg CD4+ T cells sorted from blood. The CDR3 nucleotides read TGTGCCAGCTCACCATCCCCAGGTGTCCAAGAGACCCAGTACTTC. Translation: CASSPSPGVQETQYF.